Following are 7 T cell receptor beta chains from one sample sequenced in a study of blood T cell repertoires in COVID-19. TCRdb's table, derived via immunoSEQ multiplex PCR, lists solely in-frame clones and lacks some. The sample yields under 350,000 clones, about 90% seen once. The source material was PBMCs or T cells enriched from blood (not recorded which). The receptor source for this set is a woman between 55 and 75 years old who had recovered from COVID-19.

The gene calls are TRBV14 and TRBJ2-3, with 7 bases matching TRBD2. The CDR3 spans 16 residues. V gave up 0 bases and J gave up 4 bases; unmatched junction bases: 7. Germline CDR1 SGHDN, CDR2 FVKESK. This CDR3 reads CASSQDGREISDTQYF. The CDR3 region has the DNA TGTGCCAGCAGCCAAGATGGGCGGGAGATATCAGATACGCAGTATTTT.

The chain links TRBV29-1 to TRBJ2-5; TRBD1 agrees at 8 bases. V gave up 6 bases and J gave up 0 bases; unmatched junction bases: 12. The CDR3 consists of 16 residues. Germline CDR1 is SQVTM and CDR2 is ANQGSEA. Here the CDR3 DNA reads TGCAGCGTGGGGCAGGGGGCTTTTCTGTACCAAGAGACCCAGTACTTC. Its translation is CSVGQGAFLYQETQYF.

The rearrangement joins TRBV11-2 to TRBJ2-3; possibly TRBD2 for D (5 bases). Germline V gene sequence: CDR1 SGHAT, CDR2 FQNNGV. This CDR3 has 16 amino acids. With 5 bases removed from V and 6 bases from J, the gap between germline ends came to 21 bases. The CDR3 protein is CASSPPGLSKADTQYF. In nucleotides, the CDR3 is TGTGCCAGCAGCCCCCCAGGACTTTCGAAGGCGGATACGCAGTATTTT.

The genes are TRBV7-8 and TRBJ2-1, with TRBD2 matching over 15 bases. Germline lookup yields CDR1 SGHVS and CDR2 FQNEAQ. Unmatched junction bases numbered 5, after V lost 5 bases and J lost 6 bases. This CDR3 region has 16 residues. The DNA for the CDR3 is TGTGCCAGCAGCGCACCGGGACTAGCGGGAGGCAATGAGCAGTTCTTC. Encoded protein: CASSAPGLAGGNEQFF.

This sequence joins TRBV7-2 and TRBJ1-2; no reliable D call. Trimming took off 1 base at V and 3 bases at J, with 12 bases between the two ends. The CDR3 covers 15 residues. The germline V gene has CDR1 SGHTA and CDR2 FQGNSA. The CDR3 sequence: CASSLEGGMYYGYTF. The CDR3 region has the DNA TGTGCCAGCAGCTTAGAGGGAGGGATGTACTATGGCTACACCTTC.

The table lists this clone with a count of one. The chain couples TRBV20-1 to TRBJ2-3; 12 bases are a match to TRBD2. Looked up from germline, CDR1 is DFQATT and CDR2 is SNEGSKA (reference sequence). With V trimmed by 3 bases and J by 6 bases, 4 bases remained unmatched. This CDR3 has 14 amino acids. The CDR3 DNA is TGCAGTGCTAGTCCTAGCGGGAGGGTGGATACGCAGTATTTT. Residues: CSASPSGRVDTQYF.

The rearrangement uses TRBV2 and TRBJ2-1; TRBD1 is a possible D gene (6 bases). The CDR3 is made up of 15 amino acids. Germline V gene data show CDR1 as SNHLY and CDR2 as FYNNEI. The V end lost 2 bases, the J end lost 4 bases, and 12 bases lay between the germline ends. The CDR3 DNA reads TGTGCCAGCAGTGAACAGGGGAACACATACAATGAGCAGTTCTTC. Translation gives CASSEQGNTYNEQFF.